Listed below are T cell receptor beta chains from one sample, sequenced in a study of shared clonotypes between healthy human individuals. Profiling relied on immunoSEQ multiplex PCR, and the TCRdb table lists in-frame clones only, not all of them. Altogether about 450,000 clones are present, less than 80% being singletons, with the ten largest covering around 12%. Sample: PBMCs. The receptor set was obtained from a woman between 40 and 50 years old in good health. Some clones in this sample may be carry-over from other donors' samples. Each CDR3 is given with its conserved first and last residue. Fields, in order: clone size, V gene, D gene, J gene, CDR3 protein, CDR3 DNA. D genes are given only for firm matches. Clone sizes are given selectively: once, few, many, or a class where the clone is expanded.

.,TRBV18,.,TRBJ2-7,CASSPGTQAYEQYF,TGTGCCAGCTCACCTGGGACGCAAGCCTACGAGCAGTACTTC
.,TRBV10-3,.,TRBJ1-2,CAISEEGGYGYTF,TGTGCCATCAGTGAGGAGGGTGGCTATGGCTACACCTTC
.,TRBV27,TRBD2,TRBJ2-3,CASSSLAGYTDTQYF,TGTGCCAGCAGTTCGCTAGCGGGCTACACAGATACGCAGTATTTT
.,TRBV5-1,TRBD2,TRBJ2-1,CASSWGSGAYNEQFF,TGCGCCAGCAGCTGGGGCAGCGGGGCCTACAATGAGCAGTTCTTC
.,TRBV2,.,TRBJ1-5,CASSEARGAGQPQHF,TGTGCCAGCAGTGAAGCACGGGGGGCTGGGCAGCCCCAGCATTTT
few,TRBV29-1,.,TRBJ1-1,CSVEGLLWGTEAFF,TGCAGCGTTGAGGGGTTATTATGGGGCACTGAAGCTTTCTTT
.,TRBV7-8,.,TRBJ2-5,CASSLGGLRGETQYF,TGTGCCAGCAGCCTAGGAGGCCTACGGGGAGAGACCCAGTACTTC
.,TRBV19,TRBD1,TRBJ2-2,CATNGLGTVTGELFF,TGTGCCACTAATGGACTCGGGACAGTCACCGGGGAGCTGTTTTTT
.,TRBV6-5,TRBD1,TRBJ2-5,CASSYFLGQGKETQYF,TGTGCCAGCAGTTACTTCCTAGGACAGGGAAAAGAGACCCAGTACTTC
many,TRBV21-1,.,TRBJ2-7,CASTVQPMPEQYF,TGTGCCAGCACGGTCCAGCCCATGCCCGAGCAGTACTTC
few,TRBV11-3,.,TRBJ2-3,CASSLGATGGIADTQYF,TGTGCCAGCAGCTTAGGGGCCACGGGGGGCATAGCGGATACGCAGTATTTT
few,TRBV10-3,.,TRBJ1-1,CAISGRYTGTEAFF,TGTGCCATTTCAGGGCGATACACTGGGACTGAAGCTTTCTTT
.,TRBV7-9,.,TRBJ1-1,CASSLNRAENTEAFF,TGTGCCAGCAGCTTAAACAGGGCCGAGAACACTGAAGCTTTCTTT
.,TRBV5-1,TRBD1,TRBJ1-4,CASSLAQQGAATNEKLFF,TGCGCCAGCAGCTTGGCCCAGCAGGGGGCGGCAACTAATGAAAAACTGTTTTTT
many,TRBV5-1,.,TRBJ2-5,CASSFSKETQYF,TGCGCCAGCAGCTTCAGCAAAGAGACCCAGTACTTC
.,TRBV4-2,.,TRBJ1-4,CASSQDPGEGEKLFF,TGTGCCAGCAGCCAAGACCCGGGGGAAGGTGAAAAACTGTTTTTT
.,TRBV6-4,TRBD2,TRBJ2-2,CASKGLAGADTGELFF,TGTGCCAGCAAGGGACTAGCGGGAGCCGACACCGGGGAGCTGTTTTTT
.,TRBV28,.,TRBJ1-1,CASSPYQGRTEAFF,TGTGCCAGCAGTCCTTATCAGGGACGCACTGAAGCTTTCTTT
.,TRBV5-4,TRBD1,TRBJ2-5,CASSLWGQGQETQYF,TGTGCCAGCAGCTTGTGGGGACAGGGACAAGAGACCCAGTACTTC
.,TRBV7-2,.,TRBJ1-3,CASSLGPSGNTIYF,TGTGCCAGCAGCTTAGGACCCTCTGGAAACACCATATATTTT
.,TRBV10-3,TRBD1,TRBJ1-2,CAISAPGQAYGYTF,TGTGCCATCAGTGCACCGGGACAGGCCTATGGCTACACCTTC
.,TRBV6-6,.,TRBJ2-2,CASSYGGKGNTGELFF,TGTGCCAGCAGTTATGGCGGGAAAGGGAACACCGGGGAGCTGTTTTTT
.,TRBV15,.,TRBJ2-3,CATSRARALSTDTQYF,TGTGCCACCAGCAGAGCAAGGGCACTTAGCACAGATACGCAGTATTTT
.,TRBV28,.,TRBJ1-1,CAETDSLGTEAFF,TGTGCCGAGACGGACTCCCTCGGGACTGAAGCTTTCTTT
.,TRBV27,TRBD1,TRBJ1-6,CASSRQGRGSPLHF,TGTGCCAGCAGCCGACAGGGCCGGGGATCACCCCTCCACTTT
.,TRBV30,TRBD1,TRBJ1-1,CAWSFSTGWFTEAFF,TGTGCCTGGAGTTTCTCGACAGGGTGGTTCACTGAAGCTTTCTTT
.,TRBV11-2,.,TRBJ1-2,CASSLVGYGYTF,TGTGCCAGCAGCTTAGTCGGCTATGGCTACACCTTC
.,TRBV28,.,TRBJ1-2,CASSQDTSYGYTF,TGTGCCAGCAGTCAGGACACATCCTATGGCTACACCTTC
.,TRBV5-4,TRBD2,TRBJ2-5,CASSSPASGRDQETQYF,TGTGCCAGCAGCTCACCCGCGAGCGGGAGGGATCAAGAGACCCAGTACTTC
.,TRBV7-3,.,TRBJ2-6,CASSSSGVAGANVLTF,TGTGCCAGCAGCTCATCAGGGGTGGCGGGGGCCAACGTCCTGACTTTC
.,TRBV5-1,.,TRBJ1-1,CASSPGGGGEAFF,TGCGCCAGCAGCCCGGGAGGAGGGGGTGAAGCTTTCTTT
.,TRBV11-3,.,TRBJ1-2,CASTPEQGPNGYTF,TGTGCCAGCACCCCTGAACAGGGCCCCAATGGCTACACCTTC
.,TRBV5-4,.,TRBJ2-3,CASSRGLNLNTDTQYF,TGTGCCAGCAGCCGCGGGCTTAACCTAAACACAGATACGCAGTATTTT
few,TRBV7-9,.,TRBJ1-1,CASSQNTGNTEAFF,TGTGCCAGCAGCCAGAATACTGGGAACACTGAAGCTTTCTTT
.,TRBV7-8,.,TRBJ2-7,CASSSPITDEQYF,TGTGCCAGCAGTTCGCCAATCACGGACGAGCAGTACTTC
.,TRBV28,.,TRBJ1-1,CASTRQNTEAFF,TGTGCCAGCACAAGACAGAACACTGAAGCTTTCTTT
few,TRBV6-4,.,TRBJ2-3,CASSEQPGSTDTQYF,TGTGCCAGCAGCGAACAACCGGGTAGCACAGATACGCAGTATTTT
.,TRBV11-2,TRBD1,TRBJ1-2,CASSQDRTGIHHGYTF,TGTGCCAGCAGCCAGGACAGGACGGGAATTCATCATGGCTACACCTTC
.,TRBV5-1,TRBD2,TRBJ2-1,CASSLGGSVFNEQFF,TGCGCCAGCAGCTTAGGCGGGAGCGTGTTTAATGAGCAGTTCTTC
.,TRBV19,TRBD1,TRBJ2-6,CASRKDRGLFGANVLTF,TGTGCCAGCCGTAAAGACAGGGGCTTATTTGGGGCCAACGTCCTGACTTTC
.,TRBV6-4,TRBD2,TRBJ2-3,CASSVFGRTTDTQYF,TGTGCCAGCAGTGTTTTCGGGAGGACCACAGATACGCAGTATTTT